This TCR beta chain comes out of a study of cytomegalovirus exposure and HLA in healthy donors. The assay was immunoSEQ multiplex PCR, and TCRdb's table has in-frame clones only and misses some. The sample lists around 60,000 clones; almost 97% were seen once. To note about this clone: Its antigen is as yet unknown.

Points from the study as a whole: There were 150 or so TCR beta chains listed as cytomegalovirus-associated. Later, an analysis found that TCR clusters from the first cohort tended to co-occur in the 130 or so validation repertoires. Usually a TCR sequence was rare, but some public TCRs were found in many donors.

V lost 2 bases and J lost 0; bases outside the gene matches: 6. Germline lookup yields CDR1 MGHRA and CDR2 YSYEKL. This CDR3 comprises 18 residues. The sequenced sample consisted of PBMCs. The receptor comes from a woman younger than 35 in good health and CMV-seronegative. The J gene is TRBJ2-2, the V gene TRBV4-1; 10 nucleotides align to TRBD2. The CDR3 nucleotides read TGCGCCAGCAGCCAATACGAGGGACTAGCGCCGAACACCGGGGAGCTGTTTTTT. Translated: CASSQYEGLAPNTGELFF.